One T cell receptor beta chain is described in this entry. This CDR3 has 14 residues. Between the trimmed V and J ends, which lost 2 bases and 3 bases, there was a span of 11 bases. Germline V gene sequence: CDR1 SSHAT, CDR2 FNYEAQ (reference sequence). Original methodology: Reference gene primer amplification gave estimated nucleated cell counts. The protocol was immunoSEQ multiplex PCR, while the TCRdb copy is restricted to in-frame clones and leaves out a portion. That table gives V, J and clone size, and the DNA gave D and trimming. The sample lists around 68,000 clones, around 86% occurring once. This sample is part of a study of blood T cell repertoires in COVID-19. Study at large: Sites in the United States, Italy and Spain provided acute and convalescent COVID-19 samples.

Seattle's enrolled individuals joined amid active infection and were then monitored longitudinally. This clonotype was obtained from a man aged 35 to 55 with COVID-19, enrolled during active disease. Sequencing was carried out using peripheral blood. The chain combines TRBV7-7 with TRBJ2-7; D uncertain. DNA of the CDR3: TGTGCCAGCAGCTTATCTCTGGGCGACTACGAGCAGTACTTC. It yields the protein CASSLSLGDYEQYF.